The next 2 T cell receptor beta chains were all read from a single sample in a study of blood T cell repertoires in COVID-19. Generated by immunoSEQ multiplex PCR, the TCRdb table keeps only in-frame clones and is missing some. The sample lists hundreds of thousands of clones, 75% to 85% occurring once. The sample taken for sequencing was PBMCs or T cells enriched from blood (not recorded which). These receptors originate from a woman aged 45-60 years with acute COVID-19.

The chain links TRBV2 to TRBJ2-5; D is perhaps TRBD1 (6 bases). Germline-derived CDR1 and CDR2 are SNHLY and FYNNEI. The length of the CDR3 is 14 residues. The germline V and J ends were trimmed by 4 bases and 2 bases, with 11 bases remaining between them. CDR3 in DNA: TGTGCCAGCAGTGTGGACAGCAATCAAGAGACCCAGTACTTC. It translates to CASSVDSNQETQYF.

This clone was found a few times. The chain couples TRBV19 to TRBJ1-1, with a weak D call TRBD1 (5 bases). This CDR3 has 16 amino acids. Between the trimmed V and J ends, which lost 3 bases and 5 bases, there was a span of 19 bases. Looked up from germline, CDR1 is LNHDA and CDR2 is SQIVND (reference sequence). The CDR3 DNA reads TGTGCCAGTAGTATGAGGAGGGGCCTTAGTAGTACTGAAGCTTTCTTT. Residues: CASSMRRGLSSTEAFF.